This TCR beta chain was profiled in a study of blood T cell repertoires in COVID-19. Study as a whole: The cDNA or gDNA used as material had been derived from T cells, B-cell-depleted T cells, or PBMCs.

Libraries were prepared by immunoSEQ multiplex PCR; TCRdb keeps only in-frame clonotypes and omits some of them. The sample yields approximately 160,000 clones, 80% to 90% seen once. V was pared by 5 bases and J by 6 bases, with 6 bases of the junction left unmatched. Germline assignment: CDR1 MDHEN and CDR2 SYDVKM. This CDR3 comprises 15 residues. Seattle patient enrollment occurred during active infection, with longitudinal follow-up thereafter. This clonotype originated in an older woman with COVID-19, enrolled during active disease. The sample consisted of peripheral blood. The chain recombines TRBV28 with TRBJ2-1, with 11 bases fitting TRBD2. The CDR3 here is CASSHSGRVGNEQFF. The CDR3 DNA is TGTGCCAGCAGTCATAGCGGGAGGGTGGGCAATGAGCAGTTCTTC. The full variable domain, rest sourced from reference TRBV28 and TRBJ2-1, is DVKVTQSSRYLVKRTGEKVFLECVQDMDHENMFWYRQDPGLGLRLIYFSYDVKMKEKGDIPEGYSVSREKKERFSLILESASTNQTSMYLCASSHSGRVGNEQFFGPGTRLTVL.